The 23 T cell receptor beta chains reported below all come from one sample, sequenced in a study of blood T cells in healthy people across ages. The authors ran a second PCR of about 6 to 11 cycles using a sample-barcoded 5' primer and a J-beta primer mix. Using its own MiXCR run on the 5' RACE reads, TCRdb lists one record per CDR3 protein. Of roughly 500,000 distinct CDR3 sequences in the sample, approximately 27% were seen once. Sequenced material: blood. These receptors were obtained from a woman in her seventies in good health.

The J gene is TRBJ2-6, the V gene TRBV18; no firm D call. Between the trimmed V and J ends, which lost 4 bases and 0 bases, there was a span of 16 bases. Per germline, CDR1 KGHSH and CDR2 LQKENI. The CDR3 sequence is 18 residues long. CDR3 sequence reads: CASSRTVLSLSGANVLTF. CDR3 DNA: TGTGCCAGCTCACGGACCGTTCTTTCTCTCTCTGGGGCCAACGTCCTGACTTTC.

The J gene is TRBJ1-1, the V gene TRBV25-1, with D possibly being TRBD1 (6 bases). The V gene's germline CDR1 is MGHDK and CDR2 SYGVNS. The CDR3 is 15 residues long. The V and J ends lost 8 bases and 3 bases respectively, with 19 bases between them. CDR3 coding DNA: TGTGCCAGCCTTAAAACAGGGTCCAGGGACACTGAAGCTTTCTTT. Protein product: CASLKTGSRDTEAFF.

This chain links TRBV7-2 with TRBJ2-5; perhaps TRBD1 as D (5 bases). The end of the DNA fits TRBJ2-1 better, so the J call may be wrong. The germline V gene has CDR1 SGHTA and CDR2 FQGNSA. The CDR3 is 13 residues long. CDR3 loop: CASSFRLDSEQFF. In DNA form, the CDR3 reads TGTGCCAGCAGCTTCCGCCTCGACAGTGAGCAGTTCTTC.

In this sample, this clonotype turned up a few times. The CDR3 nucleotides read TGCAGTGCTAGAGTTGGGGGACCAAAAGCTTTCTTT. Translating gives CSARVGGPKAFF. The V gene is TRBV20-1, the J gene TRBJ1-1; TRBD1 is a possible D gene (5 bases). Germline V gene lookup returns CDR1 DFQATT and CDR2 SNEGSKA (reference sequence). Trimming took 1 base from V and 9 from J, leaving 12 bases between them. The CDR3 has 12 amino acids.

The rearrangement links TRBV7-8 to TRBJ2-7; 7 nucleotides align to TRBD2. The germline CDR1 and CDR2 sequences are SGHVS and FQNEAQ. V shed 5 bases and J 5 bases; nucleotides not matched to a gene: 12. The CDR3 has 15 residues. The CDR3 DNA reads TGTGCCAGCAGCCCTCGGACTAGGAGCACAGACGAGCAGTACTTC. Translating it yields CASSPRTRSTDEQYF.

There are a few counts of this clonotype. This rearrangement joins TRBV6-1 to TRBJ1-1; no clear D gene. Trimming took 10 bases from V and 1 from J, leaving 13 bases between them. CDR1 MNHNS and CDR2 SASEGT come from the germline V gene. This CDR3 is 13 amino acids long. This chain's CDR3 is CATQVSQNTEAFF. CDR3 bases: TGTGCCACCCAGGTTTCCCAGAACACTGAAGCTTTCTTT.

J is TRBJ2-7 and V is TRBV15, with D tentatively TRBD1 (5 bases). Germline CDR1 LNHNV, CDR2 YYDKDF (reference sequence). This CDR3 has 15 amino acids. The ends were cut back, 1 base at V and 0 bases at J, with 10 bases in the middle. The CDR3 DNA reads as TGTGCCACCAGCAGAGCCCGTCAGGGCTCCTACGAGCAGTACTTC. It encodes CATSRARQGSYEQYF.

This clonotype was seen only a few times. The J gene is TRBJ2-5, the V gene TRBV12-3 or TRBV12-4, with 7 bases that match TRBD1. The CDR3 totals 14 residues. V gave up 6 bases and J gave up 5 bases; unmatched junction bases: 9. The DNA of the CDR3 is TGTGCCAGCAGCATCCAGGGGACAGCCGAGACCCAGTACTTC. This sequence encodes CASSIQGTAETQYF.

This clonotype was picked up a small number of times. The chain recombines TRBV20-1 with TRBJ2-1; D ambiguous. The ends were cut back, 1 base at V and 5 bases at J, with 18 bases in the middle. CDR3 length: 16 residues. Germline V lookup: CDR1 DFQATT, CDR2 SNEGSKA (reference sequence). The CDR3 sequence: CSARVGGIQWDNEQFF. The CDR3 DNA reads as TGCAGTGCTAGAGTAGGTGGGATTCAGTGGGACAATGAGCAGTTCTTC.

This clonotype was observed a few times. The CDR3 spells CASSLEMARETQYF. The CDR3 nucleotides read TGTGCCAGCAGCTTAGAGATGGCGCGGGAGACCCAGTACTTC. The chain combines TRBV7-9 with TRBJ2-5; D is undetermined. This CDR3 has 14 amino acids. Germline V gives CDR1 SEHNR, CDR2 FQNEAQ (reference sequence). Trimming pared 1 base from V and 5 bases from J, leaving 11 bases between.

The chain has TRBV4-2 and TRBJ2-3; D perhaps matches TRBD2 (7 bases). CDR1 is LGHNA and CDR2 is YNFKEQ in the germline V gene. V lost 0 bases and J lost 2, with 12 bases in between. The CDR3 is made up of 16 amino acids. CDR3 region: CASSQERGADTDTQYF. CDR3 nucleotides: TGTGCCAGCAGCCAAGAACGGGGGGCAGACACAGATACGCAGTATTTT.

This chain connects TRBV20-1 to TRBJ2-5, with D hard to call. The CDR3 is 12 residues long. V shed 1 base and J shed 5 bases, with 8 bases lying between them. Germline V gene data show CDR1 as DFQATT and CDR2 as SNEGSKA (reference sequence). CDR3 sequence (DNA): TGCAGTGCTAGAGGTCACATGGAGACCCAGTACTTC. It is translated as CSARGHMETQYF.

V and J are TRBV6-5 and TRBJ1-2; possible D gene TRBD1, 5 bases. Germline-derived CDR1 and CDR2 are MNHEY and SVGAGI. This CDR3 region has 15 residues. Trimming took 4 bases from V and 4 from J, leaving 16 bases between them. CDR3 amino acids: CASSSRRTISYGYTF. The CDR3 coding sequence is TGTGCCAGCAGTTCGAGGAGGACAATTAGCTATGGCTACACCTTC.

The chain couples TRBV9 to TRBJ1-3; a possible D gene is TRBD1 (6 bases). V lost 0 bases to trimming and J lost 4 bases, with 11 bases between them. Germline loops: CDR1 SGDLS, CDR2 YYNGEE. This CDR3 is built from 15 residues. The chain's CDR3 is CASSVVGGQGNTIYF. Written as DNA, the CDR3 is TGTGCCAGCAGCGTAGTGGGTGGACAGGGAAACACCATATATTTT. The whole variable domain, remainder taken from reference TRBV9 and TRBJ1-3, is DSGVTQTPKHLITATGQRVTLRCSPRSGDLSVYWYQQSLDQGLQFLIQYYNGEERAKGNILERFSAQQFPDLHSELNLSSLELGDSALYFCASSVVGGQGNTIYFGEGSWLTVV.

As to this clonotype: This is likely a read error, given that the CDR3 carries no conserved phenylalanine or tryptophan at its end. The J gene is TRBJ2-5, the V gene TRBV29-1; D is possibly TRBD2 (5 bases). The CDR3 is 12 residues long. Germline CDR1 SQVTM, CDR2 ANQGSEA. The V end was cut by 4 bases, the J end by 10 bases, with 16 bases between. CDR3 bases: TGCAGCGTTGTTCACGGGTCTCGGGACCAGTACCTC. It translates to CSVVHGSRDQYL.

This clonotype has just one count. This chain joins TRBV20-1 and TRBJ2-3, with D unclear. The CDR3 has 14 residues. V lost 0 bases and J 2 bases, leaving 9 bases between the germline ends. Germline V lookup: CDR1 DFQATT, CDR2 SNEGSKA (reference sequence). This CDR3 reads CSARDQVSTDTQYF. CDR3 DNA sequence: TGCAGTGCTAGAGATCAGGTCTCCACAGATACGCAGTATTTT.

This clonotype was observed a handful of times. J is TRBJ2-1 and V is TRBV6-5; 10 bases line up with TRBD2. Germline V gives CDR1 MNHEY, CDR2 SVGAGI. This CDR3 has 18 amino acids. With V trimmed by 0 bases and J by 6 bases, 11 bases remained unmatched. The CDR3 loop is CASSYSTLAGLMSNEQFF. The CDR3 DNA reads TGTGCCAGCAGTTACTCGACACTAGCGGGACTCATGAGCAATGAGCAGTTCTTC.

V gene TRBV6-2 or TRBV6-3 combines with J gene TRBJ2-7; 10 bases fit TRBD1. The V gene's germline CDR1 is MNHEY and CDR2 SVGEGT. Trimming cost V 7 bases and J 7 bases; bases outside gene matches: 13. This CDR3 region has 15 residues. CDR3 region: CASIRAGTGDREQYF. CDR3 sequence (DNA): TGTGCCAGCATTCGGGCCGGGACAGGGGATAGAGAGCAGTACTTC.

The rearrangement joins TRBV9 to TRBJ2-7, with D uncertain. Germline V gives CDR1 SGDLS, CDR2 YYNGEE. Trimming stripped 4 bases from V and 1 base from J, with 9 bases between. This CDR3 is 13 amino acids long. CDR3 sequence (DNA): TGTGCCAGCAGCAGGGAAACGTCCTACGAGCAGTACTTC. The encoded protein is CASSRETSYEQYF.

This clonotype was seen only a few times. The chain is built from TRBV24-1 and TRBJ2-5, with 8 bases lining up with TRBD2. CDR3 size: 15 residues. Losses at the gene ends were 3 bases for V and 5 bases for J; bases not matched to a gene: 7. Germline V gene data show CDR1 as KGHDR and CDR2 as SFDVKD. CDR3 DNA: TGTGCCACCAGTGATGCCGGACTAGCCGGGGAGACCCAGTACTTC. Translating gives CATSDAGLAGETQYF.

This clonotype occurred a few times. The J gene is TRBJ1-1, the V gene TRBV29-1, with 10 bases that match TRBD1. This CDR3 region has 13 residues. After removal of 7 bases from V and 4 bases from J, the junction contained 6 bases not matched to a gene. Germline-derived CDR1 and CDR2 are SQVTM and ANQGSEA. The DNA of the CDR3 is TGCAGCGGGGACAGGGGAGGGGGCACTGAAGCTTTCTTT. Residues: CSGDRGGGTEAFF.

This clonotype was seen a few times. The CDR3: CASSLGTNRNQPQHF. The CDR3 DNA follows: TGTGCCAGCAGCTTAGGTACAAACCGTAATCAGCCCCAGCATTTT. The J gene is TRBJ1-5, the V gene TRBV7-6, with D unresolved. V dropped 1 base and J dropped 4 bases, with 11 bases sitting between them. This CDR3 has 15 amino acids. Germline CDR1 SGHVS, CDR2 FNYEAQ.

A note on this clonotype: Compared with germline, one end of the junction differs, possibly owing to a read error. The chain carries TRBV28 and TRBJ2-5, with D possibly called TRBD1 or TRBD2 (5 bases each). The CDR3 runs to 13 residues. CDR1 is MDHEN, CDR2 SYDVKM, per germline. The CDR3 protein is CASSFGAQEAQYF. The CDR3 DNA reads TGTGCCAGCAGTTTCGGGGCCCAAGAGGCCCAGTACTTC.